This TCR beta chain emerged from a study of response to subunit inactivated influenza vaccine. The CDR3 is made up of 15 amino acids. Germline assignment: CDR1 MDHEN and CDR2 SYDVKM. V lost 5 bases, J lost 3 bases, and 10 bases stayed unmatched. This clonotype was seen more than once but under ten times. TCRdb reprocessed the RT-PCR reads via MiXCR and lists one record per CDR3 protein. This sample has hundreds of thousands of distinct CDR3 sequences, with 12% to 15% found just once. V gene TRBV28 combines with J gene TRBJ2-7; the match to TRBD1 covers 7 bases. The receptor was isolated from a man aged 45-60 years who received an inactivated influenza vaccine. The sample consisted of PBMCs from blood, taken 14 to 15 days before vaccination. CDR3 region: CASSMDRDRDYEQYF. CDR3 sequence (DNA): TGTGCCAGCAGTATGGACCGGGACAGAGACTACGAGCAGTACTTC.